These 27 T cell receptor beta chains were all obtained from the same sample, sequenced in a study of T cells in Graves' hyperthyroidism and ophthalmopathy. What was amplified from RNA transcripts were TCR beta CDR3 regions. First-round RT-PCR of the TCR CDR3 relied on the HTBI primer set. Each CDR3 protein is one row after TCRdb ran MiXCR on the multiplex PCR reads. The sample has roughly 330,000 distinct CDR3 sequences, over 15% seen once; the top ten hold around a third. The sequencing sample was made of blood. The receptors were sampled from a man aged 25 to 40 with Graves' hyperthyroidism.

J is TRBJ1-1 and V is TRBV14; D is undetermined. Germline assignment: CDR1 SGHDN and CDR2 FVKESK. Trimming took 4 bases from V and 0 from J, leaving 12 bases between them. The CDR3 extends over 15 amino acids. CDR3 loop: CASSRESWVNTEAFF. The CDR3 DNA is TGTGCCAGCAGCCGAGAATCTTGGGTGAACACTGAAGCTTTCTTT.

The chain is built from TRBV6-2 or TRBV6-3 and TRBJ1-4; TRBD1 might be the D (5 bases). CDR3 size: 15 residues. The ends were cut back, 6 bases at V and 8 bases at J, with 19 bases in the middle. Germline V gives CDR1 MNHEY, CDR2 SVGEGT. CDR3 coding DNA: TGTGCCAGCAGAGAAAACCGGGACCGCAACGAAAAACTGTTTTTT. Its translation is CASRENRDRNEKLFF.

This clonotype was observed a few times. The rearrangement joins TRBV6-7 to TRBJ2-3; D remains unclear. TRBV6-7 is identified as an open reading frame with a role that is uncertain. The CDR3 consists of 14 residues. V was pared by 2 bases and J by 14 bases, with 20 bases between. The CDR3 loop is CASSYHLIHFPRYF. CDR3 bases: TGTGCCAGCAGTTACCACCTTATCCACTTTCCTCGGTATTTT.

Concerning this clonotype: A much larger clone lies one base from this, so it may be a read error. This rearrangement joins TRBV5-1 to TRBJ2-5; D unclear. V was pared by 6 bases and J by 0 bases, with 15 bases between. Germline V gene data show CDR1 as SGHRS and CDR2 as YFSETQ. The CDR3 consists of 15 residues. In DNA, the CDR3 is TGCGCCAGCATCTCCCAATCCCGGTACCAAGAGACCCAGTACTTC. As protein: CASISQSRYQETQYF.

This clonotype has a count of ten or more. CDR3 region: CASSLAGRLAGATQYF. CDR3 DNA sequence: TGTGCCAGCAGCTTGGCGGGGAGACTAGCGGGAGCTACGCAGTATTTT. This chain links TRBV7-2 with TRBJ2-3; 12 positions match TRBD2. The ends lost 3 bases at V and 8 bases at J; junction bases unmatched: 9. Per germline, CDR1 SGHTA and CDR2 FQGNSA. This CDR3 spans 16 amino acids.

For the CDR3, the DNA is TGTGCCAGCAGCTACCCGACAGGGACATATGGCTACACCTTC. Amino acid sequence: CASSYPTGTYGYTF. The chain employs TRBV7-9 and TRBJ1-2; TRBD1 agrees at 7 bases. J gave up 5 bases and V 4 bases, and 7 bases lay outside the gene matches. This CDR3 has 14 amino acids. The germline gives CDR1 SEHNR, CDR2 FQNEAQ (reference sequence).

This clonotype was seen a handful of times. The chain uses TRBV7-6 and TRBJ1-6; a possible D gene is TRBD1 (6 bases). V was clipped by 2 bases and J by 7 bases, with 21 bases between them. Germline-derived CDR1 and CDR2 are SGHVS and FNYEAQ. The CDR3 runs to 18 residues. The DNA for the CDR3 is TGTGCCAGCAGCTTATTCCCATCGGGGGCCCAGGGGAATTCACCCCTCCACTTT. Encoded protein: CASSLFPSGAQGNSPLHF. Together with reference TRBV7-6 and TRBJ1-6, the CDR3 gives the full variable domain: GAGVSQSPRYKVTKRGQDVALRCDPISGHVSLYWYRQALGQGPEFLTYFNYEAQQDKSGLPNDRFSAERPEGSISTLTIQRTEQRDSAMYRCASSLFPSGAQGNSPLHFGNGTRLTVT.

On this clonotype itself: A read error may be the cause here, since a much bigger clone is one base away. The chain couples TRBV7-3 to TRBJ2-3; 9 nucleotides match TRBD2. There are 16 residues in the CDR3. V gave up 4 bases and J gave up 6 bases; unmatched junction bases: 11. The germline V gene encodes CDR1 SGHTA and CDR2 FQGTGA. CDR3 in amino acids: CASSSPRSSGNDTQYF. DNA of the CDR3: TGTGCCAGCAGCTCGCCTAGGTCTAGCGGGAATGATACGCAGTATTTT. Full variable domain (outside the CDR3, taken from reference TRBV7-3 and TRBJ2-3): GAGVSQTPSNKVTEKGKYVELRCDPISGHTALYWYRQSLGQGPEFLIYFQGTGAADDSGLPNDRFFAVRPEGSVSTLKIQRTERGDSAVYLCASSSPRSSGNDTQYFGPGTRLTVL.

The sample holds many counts of this clonotype. The J gene is TRBJ1-1, the V gene TRBV15; D uncertain. Germline V gives CDR1 LNHNV, CDR2 YYDKDF (reference sequence). The V end was cut by 0 bases, the J end by 2 bases, with 7 bases between. CDR3 length equals 14 residues. The DNA for the CDR3 is TGTGCCACCAGCAGAGATATAGCCAACACTGAAGCTTTCTTT. Protein sequence: CATSRDIANTEAFF.

This clonotype has only a few counts. This chain connects TRBV19 to TRBJ2-7; 10 bases align to TRBD2. Trimming took 4 bases from V and 4 from J; bases not matched to a gene: 7. This CDR3 comprises 15 residues. Germline-derived CDR1 and CDR2 are LNHDA and SQIVND (reference sequence). CDR3 sequence (DNA): TGTGCCAGTAGTACAACAAGCGGGAGGGCTTACGAGCAGTACTTC. Its translation is CASSTTSGRAYEQYF.

The genes are TRBV9 and TRBJ2-3; 7 bases are shared with TRBD2. The CDR3 contains 16 residues. Germline CDR1 SGDLS, CDR2 YYNGEE. The J segment lost 2 bases and the V segment lost 0 bases, leaving 6 bases of the junction unmatched. CDR3 residues: CASSVDGGSFTDTQYF. Here the CDR3 DNA reads TGTGCCAGCAGCGTAGACGGCGGGAGCTTCACAGATACGCAGTATTTT.

This clonotype was observed many times. The chain combines TRBV18 with TRBJ1-5, with D possibly matching TRBD1 (6 bases). Germline V lookup: CDR1 KGHSH, CDR2 LQKENI. The CDR3 is made up of 15 amino acids. V lost 2 bases and J 4 bases, leaving 12 bases between the germline ends. The CDR3 DNA is TGTGCCAGCTCACCAGTCAGGGGAGATAATCAGCCCCAGCATTTT. This gives the protein CASSPVRGDNQPQHF. The variable domain in full, completed from reference TRBV18 and TRBJ1-5, reads NAGVMQNPRHLVRRRGQEARLRCSPMKGHSHVYWYRQLPEEGLKFMVYLQKENIIDESGMPKERFSAEFPKEGPSILRIQQVVRGDSAAYFCASSPVRGDNQPQHFGDGTRLSIL.

This clonotype was observed many times. The CDR3 reads CASSETSQGQPQHF. The CDR3 DNA is TGTGCCAGCAGTGAAACGTCTCAAGGTCAGCCCCAGCATTTT. The chain carries TRBV2 and TRBJ1-5; no clear D gene. With 2 bases removed from V and 6 bases from J, the gap between germline ends came to 11 bases. The CDR3 runs 14 residues. Per germline, CDR1 SNHLY and CDR2 FYNNEI.

The chain couples TRBV25-1 to TRBJ1-1, with 8 bases lining up with TRBD1. The CDR3 extends over 15 amino acids. The V gene end was trimmed by 2 bases and the J gene end by 5 bases; junction bases not matched to a gene: 7. The germline CDR1 and CDR2 sequences are MGHDK and SYGVNS. This CDR3 reads CASSEPGQGGTEAFF. CDR3 nucleotides: TGTGCCAGCAGTGAACCCGGACAGGGAGGGACTGAAGCTTTCTTT.

As concerns this clonotype: Its ends do not fully match the called genes, so a read error is possible. The chain couples TRBV18 to TRBJ1-1, with a weak D call TRBD1 (5 bases). This CDR3 has 14 amino acids. Germline CDR1 is KGHSH and CDR2 is LQKENI. CDR3 coding DNA: TGTGCCAGCTCACGACGGGGGGGGAACACTGGAGCTTTCTTT. Its protein product is CASSRRGGNTGAFF.

This clonotype was observed a few times. The chain carries TRBV6-5 and TRBJ1-4; D remains unclear. V shed 3 bases and J shed 8 bases, with 16 bases lying between them. This CDR3 is built from 15 residues. Germline assignment: CDR1 MNHEY and CDR2 SVGAGI. This CDR3 reads CASSYLGVNPEKLFF. Written as DNA, the CDR3 is TGTGCCAGCAGTTATCTCGGGGTTAATCCAGAAAAACTGTTTTTT.

The table lists this clonotype with a few counts. This chain uses TRBV6-1 with TRBJ1-5; 7 bases align to TRBD1. Losses at the gene ends were 5 bases for V and 9 bases for J; bases not matched to a gene: 13. CDR1 is MNHNS and CDR2 is SASEGT in the germline V gene. This CDR3 spans 15 amino acids. The CDR3 loop is CASSRRTGRIRPQHF. CDR3 nucleotide sequence: TGTGCCAGCAGTCGCCGGACAGGCAGGATTCGGCCCCAGCATTTT.

This clonotype was seen many times. The chain carries TRBV7-9 and TRBJ2-5; 7 nucleotides align to TRBD1. The CDR3 totals 14 residues. CDR1 is SEHNR, CDR2 FQNEAQ, per germline (reference sequence). Germline trimming cut 5 bases from V and 5 bases from J; bases unmatched to any gene: 8. The DNA of the CDR3 is TGTGCCAGCAGCACCGCCGGGACAGATGAGACCCAGTACTTC. Amino acids: CASSTAGTDETQYF.

The rearrangement uses TRBV4-1 and TRBJ2-1; D is unresolved. Germline loops: CDR1 MGHRA, CDR2 YSYEKL. This CDR3 has 19 amino acids. V lost 1 base and J 0 bases, leaving 19 bases between the germline ends. In nucleotides, the CDR3 is TGCGCCAGCAGCCAAGTTTTAGGATTCCCATCGAGCTCCTACAATGAGCAGTTCTTC. Its translation is CASSQVLGFPSSSYNEQFF.

This clonotype has at least ten counts. V usage is TRBV2 and J usage is TRBJ2-3; 10 nucleotides agree with TRBD2. The CDR3 extends over 16 amino acids. Germline CDR1 and CDR2: SNHLY and FYNNEI. Trimming removed 4 bases from V and 5 bases from J; junction bases left unmatched: 9. The CDR3 DNA is TGTGCCAGCAGTGGGTTGTTAGCGGGAGGCATAGATACGCAGTATTTT. It yields the protein CASSGLLAGGIDTQYF.

This clonotype occurred a few times. This rearrangement joins TRBV4-2 to TRBJ2-7; 14 bases are a match to TRBD2. CDR1 and CDR2 (germline): LGHNA, YNFKEQ. The V and J ends lost 3 bases and 7 bases, in that order; junction bases with no gene match: 5. CDR3 length equals 15 residues. The CDR3 nucleotides read TGTGCCAGCAGCCACGGGACTAGCGGGAGAGGTGAGCAGTACTTC. Residues: CASSHGTSGRGEQYF.

This clonotype was seen a few times. The chain employs TRBV2 and TRBJ1-4; D gene unclear. The CDR3 runs 13 residues. V was shortened by 8 bases and J by 8 bases, with 15 bases between the two germline ends. Germline loops: CDR1 SNHLY, CDR2 FYNNEI. The CDR3 DNA reads TGTGCCAGCGATCAGGCGAAGAACGAAAAACTGTTTTTT. This codes for CASDQAKNEKLFF.

V usage is TRBV14 and J usage is TRBJ1-1; 8 bases agree with TRBD1. The germline CDR1 and CDR2 sequences are SGHDN and FVKESK. The CDR3 covers 18 residues. With V trimmed by 3 bases and J by 1 base, 13 bases remained unmatched. CDR3 region: CASSHIWGFGTGNTEAFF. CDR3 DNA sequence: TGTGCCAGCAGCCACATTTGGGGCTTTGGGACAGGGAACACTGAAGCTTTCTTT. The whole variable domain, filled in from reference TRBV14 and TRBJ1-1, reads EAGVTQFPSHSVIEKGQTVTLRCDPISGHDNLYWYRRVMGKEIKFLLHFVKESKQDESGMPNNRFLAERTGGTYSTLKVQPAELEDSGVYFCASSHIWGFGTGNTEAFFGQGTRLTVV.

The table lists this clonotype with many counts. The rearrangement joins TRBV28 to TRBJ1-1; D possibly corresponds to TRBD1 (5 bases). The V gene's germline CDR1 is MDHEN and CDR2 SYDVKM. V lost 1 base to trimming and J lost 0 bases, with 9 bases between them. The CDR3 loop spans 15 amino acids. CDR3 coding DNA: TGTGCCAGCAGTTTATTTGGGGGGGTGAACACTGAAGCTTTCTTT. Its protein product is CASSLFGGVNTEAFF.

This clonotype has more than one count but fewer than ten. The V and J genes are TRBV7-9 and TRBJ1-6; 7 bases agree with TRBD1. The V and J ends lost 5 bases and 3 bases, in that order; junction bases with no gene match: 7. The CDR3 length is 16 residues. Germline-derived CDR1 and CDR2 are SEHNR and FQNEAQ (reference sequence). The chain's CDR3 is CASSPGTADYNSPLHF. Written as DNA, the CDR3 is TGTGCCAGCAGCCCTGGGACAGCAGACTATAATTCACCCCTCCACTTT.

The gene calls are TRBV6-2 or TRBV6-3 and TRBJ1-1; D gene uncertain. The germline CDR1 and CDR2 sequences are MNHEY and SVGEGT. V lost 4 bases, J lost 0 bases, and 15 bases lay in between. CDR3 length: 16 amino acids. This CDR3 reads CASSWGLRKVNTEAFF. In DNA, the CDR3 is TGTGCCAGCAGTTGGGGATTACGCAAGGTGAACACTGAAGCTTTCTTT.

This clonotype was seen only a few times. The V and J genes are TRBV27 and TRBJ2-7; D is perhaps TRBD1 (5 bases). Trimming stripped 3 bases from V and 0 bases from J, with 9 bases between. CDR1 and CDR2 (germline): MNHEY, SMNVEV (reference sequence). The CDR3 runs 14 residues. The CDR3 coding sequence is TGTGCCAGCAGTTTCTCCAGGGCCTCCTACGAGCAGTACTTC. Its protein is CASSFSRASYEQYF.